This TCR beta chain was observed in a study of blood T cell repertoires in COVID-19 (dated by TCRdb to about 2020). A note on the overall study: The collaborator samples originated in the United States, Italy and Spain and spanned the acute and convalescent phases of COVID-19. The repertoires were released in a freely available public database intended as a resource for research on the immune response to SARS-CoV-2. Where available, HLA class I and class II types were obtained from metadata supplied by the sample provider rather than from assay-based typing. The dataset comprised deeply sampled blood TCRbeta repertoires from subjects exposed to, actively infected with, or recovered from COVID-19. The samples were drawn from two sources: the first 160 participants of the ongoing ImmuneRACE study, and fewer than 1,500 subjects contributed by 6 global collaborators. The material from the prospective study consisted of cDNA or gDNA derived from T cells, B-cell-depleted T cells, or PBMCs. Nearly every sample came with metadata listing a de-identified subject ID, COVID-19 status, age in years and sex.

TCRbeta CDR3 regions were amplified from genomic DNA using the immunoSEQ Assay, a bias-controlled multiplex PCR. The source study handled its data this way. Nucleated cell counts per sample were estimated from amplification of reference gene primers within the assay. Sequence reads were collapsed and filtered to measure the absolute abundance of every unique TCRbeta CDR3 rearrangement. For each sample, productive Simpson clonality was calculated as the square root of Simpson's diversity index across productive rearrangements. Held by TCRdb, this immuneACCESS table contains in-frame sequences only and omits some clones. Under half of the omission traces to an unresolved V gene where checked; the cause of the rest is unknown. V, J and clone size reflect that table, while D and trimming were determined from the DNA. This sample holds about 49,000 clones; roughly 84% were observed only once. The ten largest clones take up more than 1.5% of the sample.

Germline trimming amounts to 5 bases on V and 1 base on J, with 9 as the count of junction bases outside the gene matches. The CDR3 has 16 amino acids, counting the end cysteine and phenylalanine. Only the CDR3 region is kept as DNA, spanning 48 bases read in frame from base 1. Taken from the germline V gene (reference sequence), the CDR1 and CDR2 loops are SEHNR and FQNEAQ. This clone occurred a few times. The specificity of this receptor is unknown. No much larger clone is present one base from it, and per-base qualities are unavailable. Findings and caveats that apply to the study as a whole: Clinical and demographic metadata were provided uncurated, with the amount varying by source and participant.

Collaborating institutions collected whole blood in K2EDTA tubes following their own protocols. Collaborator samples were shipped for TCRbeta analysis as frozen whole blood, isolated PBMCs, or DNA extracted from either sample type. The sequence is built from TRBV7-9 and TRBJ2-7; TRBD1 aligns with 9 central bases. The sequence derives from a middle-aged man with acute or convalescent COVID-19. Sequenced: peripheral blood. CDR3 sequence: CASSQILTGGSYEQYF. The nucleotide sequence is TGTGCCAGCAGCCAAATATTGACAGGGGGATCCTACGAGCAGTACTTC.